The entry that follows covers one T cell receptor (beta chain) sequence. Authors' processing steps: Quantification of nucleated cells was approximated via reference gene primer amplification. The assay was immunoSEQ multiplex PCR, and TCRdb's table has in-frame clones only and misses some. V and J calls and clone size are as listed in that table; D and trimming were resolved from the DNA. The profile shows roughly 180,000 clones, 80% to 90% of them singletons. This sample is drawn from a study of blood T cell repertoires in COVID-19. Study at large: The samples span acute and convalescent COVID-19 from the United States, Italy and Spain.

Sequencing input: peripheral blood. This clonotype originated in a man in his sixties or seventies with active or convalescent COVID-19.

Here the CDR3 DNA reads TGTGCCAGCAGGGACAACAGGGGGCCTTCTGGGCCCCAGCATTTT. Translating it yields CASRDNRGPSGPQHF. The rearrangement links TRBV28 to TRBJ1-5, with 9 bases that match TRBD1. The V gene end was trimmed by 6 bases and the J gene end by 9 bases; junction bases not matched to a gene: 12. The CDR3 contains 15 residues. CDR1 MDHEN and CDR2 SYDVKM come from the germline V gene.